The source of this T cell receptor (beta chain) is a study of human T cells and chemical hapten exposure. Time point meaning: patch test 1, 2 weeks after DPC sensitization. Noted treatment: therapeutic diphenylcyclopropenone sensitization with weekly scalp DPC. From the RACE reads, TCRdb called clonotypes with MiXCR, one entry per CDR3 protein. The sample includes 95,000 to 150,000 distinct CDR3 sequences, roughly an eighth of them seen just once. Germline assignment: CDR1 SGHVS and CDR2 FNYEAQ. The CDR3 has 13 amino acids. Trimming took off 5 bases at V and 7 bases at J, with 14 bases between the two ends.

Here the sequenced sample was whole blood, taken in connection with sensitization to the hapten diphenylcyclopropenone (DPC). This receptor was obtained from a man younger than 35 with alopecia areata. Some clones in this sample may be carry-over from other donors' samples. The chain employs TRBV7-6 and TRBJ1-2, with D possibly TRBD1 on 5 matching bases. The CDR3 loop is CASSAAGQRGYTF. DNA for the CDR3: TGTGCCAGCAGCGCCGCAGGGCAGCGTGGCTACACCTTC.